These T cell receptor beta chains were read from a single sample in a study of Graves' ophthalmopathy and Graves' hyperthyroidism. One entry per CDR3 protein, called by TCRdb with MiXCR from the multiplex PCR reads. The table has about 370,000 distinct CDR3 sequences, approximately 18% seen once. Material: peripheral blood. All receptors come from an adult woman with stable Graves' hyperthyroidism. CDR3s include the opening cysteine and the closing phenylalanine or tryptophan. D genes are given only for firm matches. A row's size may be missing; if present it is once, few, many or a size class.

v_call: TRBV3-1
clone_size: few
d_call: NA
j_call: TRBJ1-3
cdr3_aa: CASSQDWDSGNTIYF
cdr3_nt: TGTGCCAGCAGCCAAGACTGGGATTCGGGAAACACCATATATTTT

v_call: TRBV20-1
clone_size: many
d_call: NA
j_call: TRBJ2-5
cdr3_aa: CSARVPGLQEWTQYF
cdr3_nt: TGCAGTGCTAGAGTTCCGGGACTCCAAGAGTGGACCCAGTACTTC

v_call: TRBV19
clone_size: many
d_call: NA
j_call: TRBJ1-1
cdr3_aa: CASSKGGRVPSTEAFF
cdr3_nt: TGTGCCAGTAGTAAGGGGGGGAGGGTCCCGTCCACTGAAGCTTTCTTT

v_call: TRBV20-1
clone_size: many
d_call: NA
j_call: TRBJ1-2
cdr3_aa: CSATLPRSGDGYTF
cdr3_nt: TGCAGTGCTACTCTCCCAAGGTCGGGAGATGGCTACACCTTC

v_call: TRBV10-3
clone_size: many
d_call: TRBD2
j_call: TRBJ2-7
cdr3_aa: CAIKAGEGDEQYF
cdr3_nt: TGTGCCATCAAGGCTGGGGAGGGCGACGAGCAGTACTTC

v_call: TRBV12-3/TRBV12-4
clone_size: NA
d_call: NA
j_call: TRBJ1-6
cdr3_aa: CASSLDIEGNSPLHF
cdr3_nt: TGTGCCAGCAGTCTAGACATAGAGGGTAATTCACCCCTCCACTTT

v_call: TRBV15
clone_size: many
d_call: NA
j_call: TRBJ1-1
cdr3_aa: CATSPRRGGGTEAFF
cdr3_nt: TGTGCCACCAGCCCCAGAAGAGGGGGTGGCACTGAAGCTTTCTTT

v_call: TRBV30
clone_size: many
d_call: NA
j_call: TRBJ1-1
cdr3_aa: CAWIGDHTEAFF
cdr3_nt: TGTGCCTGGATAGGGGACCACACTGAAGCTTTCTTT

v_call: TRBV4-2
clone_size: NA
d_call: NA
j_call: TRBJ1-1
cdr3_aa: CASSQDDHREGGEEAFF
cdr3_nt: TGTGCCAGCAGCCAAGATGACCACAGGGAGGGAGGGGAAGAAGCTTTCTTT

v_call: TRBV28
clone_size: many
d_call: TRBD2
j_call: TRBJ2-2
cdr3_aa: CASSLGTSGREELFF
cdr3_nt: TGTGCCAGCAGTTTAGGGACTAGCGGGAGGGAGGAGCTGTTTTTT

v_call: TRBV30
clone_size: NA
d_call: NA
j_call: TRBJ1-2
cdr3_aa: CAWSPILFQGGYGYTF
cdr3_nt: TGTGCCTGGAGTCCCATCCTCTTTCAAGGGGGCTATGGCTACACCTTC

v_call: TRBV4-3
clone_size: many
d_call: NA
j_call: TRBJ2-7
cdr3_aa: CASSQDRGAAGEQYF
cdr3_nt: TGCGCCAGCAGCCAAGACAGGGGCGCAGCGGGGGAGCAGTACTTC

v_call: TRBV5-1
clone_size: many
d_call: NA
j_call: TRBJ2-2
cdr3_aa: CASSYAANTGELFF
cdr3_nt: TGCGCCAGCAGCTACGCAGCGAACACCGGGGAGCTGTTTTTT

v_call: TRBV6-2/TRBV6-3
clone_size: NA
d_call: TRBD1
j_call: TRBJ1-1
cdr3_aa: CASSLVAHRGGEAFF
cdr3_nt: TGTGCCAGCAGTTTAGTCGCCCACAGGGGTGGGGAAGCTTTCTTT

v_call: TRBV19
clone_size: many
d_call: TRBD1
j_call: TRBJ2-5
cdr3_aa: CASSTSDRVAETQYF
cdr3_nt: TGTGCCAGTAGTACCTCAGACAGGGTAGCAGAGACCCAGTACTTC

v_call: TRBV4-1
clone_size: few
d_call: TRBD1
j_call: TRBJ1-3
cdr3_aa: CASSLPGQTRNTIYF
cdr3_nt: TGCGCCAGCAGCCTTCCGGGACAGACAAGAAACACCATATATTTT

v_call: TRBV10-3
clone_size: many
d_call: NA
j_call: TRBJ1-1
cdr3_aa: CAIRDSLNTEAFF
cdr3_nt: TGTGCCATCAGGGACTCGCTGAACACTGAAGCTTTCTTT

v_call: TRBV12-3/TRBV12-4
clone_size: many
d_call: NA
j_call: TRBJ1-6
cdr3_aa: CASSLRDTAPLHF
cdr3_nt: TGTGCCAGCAGCTTGCGGGACACGGCACCCCTCCACTTT

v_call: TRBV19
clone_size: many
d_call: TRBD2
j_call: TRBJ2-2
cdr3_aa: CASSRLAGVTGELFF
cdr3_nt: TGTGCCAGTAGTAGGCTAGCGGGAGTTACCGGGGAGCTGTTTTTT

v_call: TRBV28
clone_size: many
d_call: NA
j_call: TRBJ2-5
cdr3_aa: CASSYTGTTGETQYF
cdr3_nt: TGTGCCAGCAGCTACACCGGGACCACCGGTGAGACCCAGTACTTC

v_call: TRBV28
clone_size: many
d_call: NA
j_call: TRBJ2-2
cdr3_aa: CASPGPNTGELFF
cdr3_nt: TGTGCCAGCCCCGGCCCTAACACCGGGGAGCTGTTTTTT

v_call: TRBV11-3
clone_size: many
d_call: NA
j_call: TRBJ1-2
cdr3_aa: CASSPAGGYTF
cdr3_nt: TGTGCCAGCAGCCCCGCCGGAGGCTACACCTTC

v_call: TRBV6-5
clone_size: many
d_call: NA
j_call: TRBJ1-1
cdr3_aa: CASSYSGFRNTEAFF
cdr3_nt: TGTGCCAGCAGTTACTCGGGGTTTAGGAACACTGAAGCTTTCTTT

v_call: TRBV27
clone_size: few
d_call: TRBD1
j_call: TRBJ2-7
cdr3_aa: CASGTGYSYEQYF
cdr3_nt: TGTGCCAGTGGGACAGGCTACTCCTACGAGCAGTACTTC

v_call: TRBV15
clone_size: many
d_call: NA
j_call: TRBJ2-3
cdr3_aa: CATSRRTGTSTDTQYF
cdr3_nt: TGTGCCACCAGCAGACGAACCGGGACTTCAACAGATACGCAGTATTTT

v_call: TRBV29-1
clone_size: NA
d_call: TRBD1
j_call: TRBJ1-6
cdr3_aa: CSVEVGQGARVRPNSPLHF
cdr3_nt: TGCAGCGTTGAAGTAGGGCAGGGGGCGCGGGTTCGGCCAAATTCACCCCTCCACTTT

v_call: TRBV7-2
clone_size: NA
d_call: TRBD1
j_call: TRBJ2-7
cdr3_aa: CASSLLGTDSYEQYF
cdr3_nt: TGTGCCAGCAGCTTACTTGGGACAGACTCCTACGAGCAGTACTTC